The clone carrying this TCR beta chain was detected a few times. The antigen is not known. The data belong to a study of T cell responses to AZD1222 COVID-19 vaccine. TCRdb keeps only in-frame clones here, not all; method: immunoSEQ multiplex PCR. The top ten clones hold around 1.7% of a sample with approximately 150,000 clones, about 92% of them seen once. Study results and caveats: The CD4 TCRs associated with vaccination extended across spike and predominated at 160-218 and 743-854. Clonal diversity was possibly underestimated, and the donors were mostly white British, with more females. Reports indicate that nearly half of spike-specific TCRs are directed at unmutated variant regions. Recipients of two AZD1222 doses showed rising Spike-specific TCR breadth and depth.

The sequence was collected from an adult who received the AZD1222 COVID-19 vaccine. Here the sequenced sample was peripheral blood, taken 28 days after the second AZD1222 dose.

CDR3 sequence (DNA): TGTGCCAGCAGTCCAACAGGGGGAAACACCATATATTTT. It is translated as CASSPTGGNTIYF. The chain is built from TRBV12-3 or TRBV12-4 and TRBJ1-3; tentative D call: TRBD1 (6 bases). The CDR3 spans 13 residues. V was pared by 5 bases and J by 4 bases, with 9 bases between.